Following are 25 T cell receptor beta chains from one sample sequenced in a study of blood T cells in healthy people across ages. A J-beta primer mix and a sample-barcoded 5' primer were used in a second PCR of roughly 7 to 12 cycles. TCRdb itself ran the 5' RACE reads through MiXCR, one entry per CDR3 protein. The sample carries 1 million to 1.2 million distinct CDR3 sequences, roughly two fifths recorded once. The sequenced material came from blood. Receptors originate from a man aged 18 to 29 in good health.

J is TRBJ2-2 and V is TRBV11-2; either TRBD1 or TRBD2 may supply D (6 bases each). Germline V gives CDR1 SGHAT, CDR2 FQNNGV. V lost 2 bases and J 4 bases, leaving 11 bases between the germline ends. CDR3 length: 15 amino acids. CDR3 amino acids: CASSLSGGSTGELFF. DNA of the CDR3: TGTGCCAGCAGCTTATCCGGGGGCAGCACCGGGGAGCTGTTTTTT.

The V call is TRBV7-8, the J call TRBJ1-3, with D hard to call. The germline V gene has CDR1 SGHVS and CDR2 FQNEAQ. Trimming pared 5 bases from V and 0 bases from J, leaving 8 bases between. The CDR3 has 14 residues. The CDR3 sequence is CASSTAVSGNTIYF. The CDR3 DNA follows: TGTGCCAGCAGCACAGCTGTCTCTGGAAACACCATATATTTT.

This clonotype was counted a few times. This rearrangement joins TRBV6-2 or TRBV6-3 to TRBJ1-2; D remains unclear. The CDR3 contains 13 residues. V lost 4 bases, J lost 8 bases, and 14 bases lay in between. Germline loops: CDR1 MNHEY, CDR2 SVGEGT. DNA for the CDR3: TGTGCCAGCAGTTCGGGCACCTTGAGAGGCTACACCTTC. It translates to CASSSGTLRGYTF.

The V call is TRBV29-1, the J call TRBJ2-2; D gene ambiguous. With 1 base removed from V and 5 bases from J, the gap between germline ends came to 11 bases. The CDR3 has 14 amino acids. Looked up from germline, CDR1 is SQVTM and CDR2 is ANQGSEA. This CDR3 is CSVEVQARTGELFF. CDR3 DNA sequence: TGCAGCGTTGAAGTTCAGGCCCGGACCGGGGAGCTGTTTTTT.

The chain is built from TRBV29-1 and TRBJ1-1; D unresolved. Trimming shortened V by 1 base and J by 4 bases, and 10 bases separated the two germline ends. Germline CDR1 SQVTM, CDR2 ANQGSEA. CDR3 size: 13 residues. This CDR3 reads CSVEGGGSTEAFF. Written as DNA, the CDR3 is TGCAGCGTTGAAGGAGGAGGGAGCACTGAAGCTTTCTTT.

This clonotype was detected many times. The rearrangement links TRBV4-2 to TRBJ2-2; no reliable D call. This CDR3 spans 13 amino acids. Trimming stripped 0 bases from V and 7 bases from J, with 6 bases between. Germline V gene data show CDR1 as LGHNA and CDR2 as YNFKEQ. CDR3 loop: CASSQDLVGELFF. DNA for the CDR3: TGTGCCAGCAGCCAAGATCTGGTCGGGGAGCTGTTTTTT.

The chain carries TRBV4-3 and TRBJ1-4; a possible D gene is TRBD1 (6 bases). Trimming shortened V by 0 bases and J by 5 bases, and 16 bases separated the two germline ends. The germline gives CDR1 LGHNA, CDR2 YSLEER. The CDR3 contains 17 residues. Written as DNA, the CDR3 is TGCGCCAGCAGCCAAGATATATACAGGGTTAGCAATGAAAAACTGTTTTTT. This sequence encodes CASSQDIYRVSNEKLFF.

This sequence joins TRBV7-8 and TRBJ1-2; D may be TRBD1 (6 bases). V was cut by 2 bases and J by 4 bases, with 11 bases left in between. There are 14 residues in the CDR3. CDR1 and CDR2 (germline): SGHVS, FQNEAQ. CDR3 DNA sequence: TGTGCCAGCAGCTTACCCGGACAGAGCTATGGCTACACCTTC. Protein product: CASSLPGQSYGYTF.

This clonotype showed up just a few times. The rearrangement links TRBV20-1 to TRBJ2-3; tentatively, D is TRBD2 (5 bases). CDR1 and CDR2 from the germline V gene are DFQATT and SNEGSKA (reference sequence). The CDR3 spans 12 residues. The DNA for the CDR3 is TGCAGCGGAGGAAAGGGCACAGATACGCAGTATTTT. Translation: CSGGKGTDTQYF.

This clonotype was detected only a few times. The chain employs TRBV2 and TRBJ1-4; D unclear. The CDR3 runs 13 residues. Germline assignment: CDR1 SNHLY and CDR2 FYNNEI. Trimming took 3 bases from V and 7 from J, leaving 9 bases between them. DNA of the CDR3: TGTGCCAGCAGTGATGACTTAATTGAAAAACTGTTTTTT. Its translation: CASSDDLIEKLFF.

This clonotype was seen only a few times. The V gene is TRBV20-1, the J gene TRBJ1-5; a weak D match, TRBD1 (6 bases). Germline CDR1 reads DFQATT; CDR2 reads SNEGSKA (reference sequence). CDR3 size: 14 residues. Trimming pared 4 bases from V and 4 bases from J, leaving 14 bases between. The CDR3 sequence: CSAIRGPPNQPQHF. CDR3 bases: TGCAGTGCTATTCGGGGGCCCCCAAATCAGCCCCAGCATTTT.

This chain joins TRBV20-1 and TRBJ1-1; D may be TRBD1 (6 bases). The germline V gene encodes CDR1 DFQATT and CDR2 SNEGSKA (reference sequence). V was clipped by 4 bases and J by 7 bases, with 16 bases between them. This CDR3 comprises 13 residues. CDR3 region: CSAIGTRDYEAFF. CDR3 bases: TGCAGTGCTATCGGGACACGGGATTATGAAGCTTTCTTT.

This clonotype has more than one count but fewer than ten. The J gene is TRBJ2-5, the V gene TRBV7-2; D gene unclear. The germline V gene encodes CDR1 SGHTA and CDR2 FQGNSA. This CDR3 has 14 amino acids. V lost 0 bases and J 2 bases, leaving 7 bases between the germline ends. Written as DNA, the CDR3 is TGTGCCAGCAGCTTAGCAGACACTCAAGAGACCCAGTACTTC. Its translation is CASSLADTQETQYF.

This clonotype was counted a single time. The chain joins TRBV12-3 or TRBV12-4 to TRBJ1-5; the D is unclear. This CDR3 spans 12 amino acids. V lost 6 bases to trimming and J lost 7 bases, with 10 bases between them. CDR3 amino acids: CASRSSVQPQHF. CDR3 nucleotides: TGTGCCAGCAGAAGCAGCGTGCAGCCCCAGCATTTT.

The rearrangement links TRBV4-2 to TRBJ2-3, with 10 bases that match TRBD2. CDR3 size: 17 residues. V was clipped by 0 bases and J by 2 bases; unmatched bases: 5. Germline-derived CDR1 and CDR2 are LGHNA and YNFKEQ. The CDR3 loop reads CASSQESGGAVTDTQYF. For the CDR3, the DNA is TGTGCCAGCAGCCAAGAAAGCGGGGGGGCCGTCACAGATACGCAGTATTTT.

This rearrangement joins TRBV2 to TRBJ2-4; TRBD2 agrees at 8 bases. The J segment lost 9 bases and the V segment lost 8 bases, leaving 3 bases of the junction unmatched. Germline CDR1 SNHLY, CDR2 FYNNEI. The CDR3 extends over 11 amino acids. The CDR3 DNA is TGTGCCAGCGGGACTAGTGGCATTCAGTACTTC. Translating gives CASGTSGIQYF.

The J gene is TRBJ2-3, the V gene TRBV7-2; 10 bases fit TRBD2. The germline V gene encodes CDR1 SGHTA and CDR2 FQGNSA. The CDR3 totals 17 residues. V trimming: 4 bases; J trimming: 6 bases; junction bases outside the gene matches: 13. DNA of the CDR3: TGTGCCAGCAGCTCCCTCTCTAGCGGGGGCCCCTCGGATACGCAGTATTTT. It encodes CASSSLSSGGPSDTQYF.

This clonotype came up once. The CDR3 sequence is CASSVSCPSCSYNEQFF. CDR3 DNA sequence: TGTGCCAGCAGCGTCTCTTGTCCCAGCTGCTCCTACAATGAGCAGTTCTTC. This rearrangement joins TRBV11-3 to TRBJ2-1; no firm D call. V lost 5 bases and J 0 bases, leaving 17 bases between the germline ends. The CDR3 is 17 amino acids. Germline values: CDR1 SGHNT, CDR2 YENEEA.

This sequence joins TRBV2 and TRBJ1-2; a possible D gene is TRBD1 (6 bases). CDR3 length equals 13 residues. The germline V and J ends were trimmed by 7 bases and 8 bases, with 17 bases remaining between them. Germline V lookup: CDR1 SNHLY, CDR2 FYNNEI. This CDR3 reads CASIRRVGTGYTF. The CDR3 DNA reads as TGTGCCAGCATTCGTAGAGTCGGGACAGGCTACACCTTC.

This chain links TRBV5-5 with TRBJ1-5, with 7 bases fitting TRBD1. The CDR3 is 14 residues long. J was trimmed by 6 bases and V by 4 bases; bases with no gene match: 7. CDR1 is SGHKS and CDR2 is YYEKEE in the germline V gene (reference sequence). The CDR3 nucleotides are TGTGCCAGCAGCGCCCACAGGGGAGCTCAGCCCCAGCATTTT. This codes for CASSAHRGAQPQHF.

The chain links TRBV4-3 to TRBJ2-3; D unclear. CDR3 length: 15 amino acids. Trimming took off 5 bases at V and 0 bases at J, with 12 bases between the two ends. Germline V gene sequence: CDR1 LGHNA, CDR2 YSLEER. The CDR3 protein is CASSSRTASTDTQYF. The CDR3 DNA reads as TGCGCCAGCAGCTCCCGGACGGCTAGCACAGATACGCAGTATTTT.

This clonotype turned up a few times. CDR3 residues: CASSLNSPASGGDTQYF. DNA for the CDR3: TGTGCCAGCAGCTTAAATTCGCCGGCTAGCGGGGGAGATACGCAGTATTTT. The chain uses TRBV7-3 and TRBJ2-3; 10 nucleotides agree with TRBD2. Trimming at V came to 1 base and at J to 5 bases, leaving 9 bases not matched to a gene. Germline V gene lookup returns CDR1 SGHTA and CDR2 FQGTGA. The CDR3 covers 17 residues.

This clonotype came up a few times. This rearrangement joins TRBV5-1 to TRBJ1-1; maybe TRBD1 (6 bases). Trimming shortened V by 1 base and J by 11 bases, and 15 bases separated the two germline ends. The CDR3 has 13 amino acids. Germline loops: CDR1 SGHRS, CDR2 YFSETQ. The CDR3 DNA is TGCGCCAGCAGCTTGAGTCGGACAGATGGTGCTTTCTTT. As protein: CASSLSRTDGAFF.

This rearrangement joins TRBV20-1 to TRBJ1-2; no clear D gene. CDR1 and CDR2 from the germline V gene are DFQATT and SNEGSKA (reference sequence). Trimming pared 2 bases from V and 5 bases from J, leaving 15 bases between. This CDR3 comprises 14 residues. The CDR3 protein is CSARKQLLSYGYTF. The CDR3 DNA reads TGCAGTGCTAGAAAACAGCTCCTCTCTTATGGCTACACCTTC.

This chain links TRBV12-3 or TRBV12-4 with TRBJ1-5; possible D gene TRBD1, 6 bases. The CDR3 has 15 residues. Trimming left V 6 bases short and J 5 bases short, with 17 bases between. This CDR3 reads CASSPKGGSDQPQHF. CDR3 DNA: TGTGCCAGCAGCCCTAAAGGGGGGTCCGATCAGCCCCAGCATTTT.